The rows below give T cell receptor beta chains drawn from one sample of a study of T-cell memory formation after mild COVID-19. Via MiXCR, TCRdb re-called the 5' RACE reads, giving one row per CDR3 protein. Here the sample spans 300,000 to 350,000 distinct CDR3 sequences, approximately 15% being singletons. The sample taken for sequencing was PBMCs or a T cell subset sorted from them (not recorded which). The receptors were sampled from a man between 18 and 35 years old who had mild COVID-19 (a few samples of this study predate the infection). Cell type and time point are not known. Both conserved end residues are part of each CDR3. A D gene is named only where the DNA matches it firmly. Clone sizes are given selectively: once, few, many, or a class where the clone is expanded.

NA	TRBV6-5	many	TRBJ2-7	CASSYTDSYEQYF	TGTGCCAGCAGTTACACGGACAGTTACGAGCAGTACTTC
NA	TRBV29-1	few	TRBJ1-1	CCAGVSGNTEAFF	TGCTGCGCAGGTGTCTCGGGGAACACTGAAGCTTTCTTT
NA	TRBV4-3	NA	TRBJ2-2	CASSRWANTGELFF	TGCGCCAGCAGCCGGTGGGCCAACACCGGGGAGCTGTTTTTT
NA	TRBV7-9	many	TRBJ2-5	CASSLPGSHYGQYF	TGTGCCAGCAGCCTCCCGGGGTCCCATTACGGCCAGTACTTC
NA	TRBV7-8	few	TRBJ1-4	CASSLAGGTNEKLFF	TGTGCCAGCAGCTTAGCGGGGGGAACTAATGAAAAACTGTTTTTT
NA	TRBV7-8	NA	TRBJ1-6	CASSLGVLISSYNSPLHF	TGTGCCAGCAGCTTAGGAGTTTTGATAAGCTCCTATAATTCACCCCTCCACTTT
NA	TRBV3-1	NA	TRBJ2-1	CASSQGEDTGTNEQFF	TGTGCCAGCAGCCAAGGGGAGGACACGGGGACCAATGAGCAGTTCTTC
NA	TRBV18	NA	TRBJ1-1	CASSPIVPEAFF	TGTGCCAGCTCACCCATCGTCCCTGAAGCTTTCTTT
TRBD2	TRBV29-1	few	TRBJ2-2	CSVGGGATGELFF	TGCAGCGTGGGCGGGGGAGCGACCGGGGAGCTGTTTTTT
NA	TRBV11-3	few	TRBJ2-3	CASSLSAHSTDTQYF	TGTGCCAGCAGCTTGTCAGCGCATAGCACAGATACGCAGTATTTT
TRBD1	TRBV6-2/TRBV6-3	once	TRBJ1-6	CATTDRGNSPLHF	TGTGCCACGACGGACAGGGGTAATTCACCCCTCCACTTT
NA	TRBV4-1	few	TRBJ1-2	CASSQDGFERRNGYTF	TGCGCCAGCAGCCAAGACGGGTTTGAAAGGAGGAACGGCTACACCTTC
TRBD1	TRBV5-1	few	TRBJ2-2	CASKGQGANTGELFF	TGCGCCAGCAAGGGACAGGGGGCCAACACCGGGGAGCTGTTTTTT
NA	TRBV11-3	few	TRBJ2-2	CASSLDPIDGELFF	TGTGCCAGCAGCTTAGATCCTATCGACGGGGAGCTGTTTTTT
NA	TRBV7-2	many	TRBJ2-1	CASSFGLRGAGADEQFF	TGTGCCAGCAGCTTCGGGTTAAGGGGGGCAGGGGCCGATGAGCAGTTCTTC
NA	TRBV4-3	few	TRBJ1-4	CASSQDGDLGEKLFF	TGCGCCAGCAGTCAAGATGGGGACTTGGGTGAAAAACTGTTTTTT
NA	TRBV19	NA	TRBJ2-5	CASSIGQGEVLKTQYF	TGTGCCAGTAGTATTGGCCAGGGAGAAGTACTAAAGACCCAGTACTTC
NA	TRBV13	NA	TRBJ2-7	CASSFQGWYEQYF	TGTGCCAGCAGCTTTCAGGGTTGGTACGAGCAGTACTTC
TRBD1	TRBV6-2/TRBV6-3	NA	TRBJ2-1	CASNPGQDYNEQFF	TGTGCCAGCAATCCGGGACAGGATTACAATGAGCAGTTCTTC
TRBD1	TRBV28	few	TRBJ2-2	CASSFWGTGPSGYTGELFF	TGTGCCAGCAGTTTTTGGGGGACAGGGCCCTCTGGCTACACCGGGGAGCTGTTTTTT
NA	TRBV4-1	few	TRBJ2-7	CASSQFLGYEQYF	TGCGCCAGCAGCCAATTTCTAGGCTACGAGCAGTACTTC
NA	TRBV20-1	NA	TRBJ1-1	CSAIRQDLNTEAFF	TGCAGTGCTATCAGACAGGACCTGAACACTGAAGCTTTCTTT
NA	TRBV29-1	NA	TRBJ2-3	CSAPIWADTQYF	TGCAGCGCACCCATCTGGGCAGATACGCAGTATTTT
NA	TRBV7-2	many	TRBJ2-3	CASSAPWAEDTQYF	TGTGCCAGCAGCGCCCCGTGGGCAGAAGATACGCAGTATTTT
TRBD1	TRBV7-3	many	TRBJ1-1	CASSLTGQGALDTEAFF	TGTGCCAGCAGCTTAACGGGACAGGGGGCGCTGGACACTGAAGCTTTCTTT
TRBD1	TRBV19	few	TRBJ2-1	CAKPNYSGTGTYNEQFF	TGTGCCAAACCCAACTACTCCGGGACAGGAACCTACAATGAGCAGTTCTTC
NA	TRBV12-3/TRBV12-4	NA	TRBJ2-2	CASSLIGLFTGELFF	TGTGCCAGCAGTTTGATAGGGCTTTTCACCGGGGAGCTGTTTTTT
NA	TRBV12-3/TRBV12-4	NA	TRBJ2-3	CASSSVRSTDTQYF	TGTGCCAGCAGCAGCGTCCGGTCCACAGATACGCAGTATTTT
NA	TRBV18	few	TRBJ1-1	CASSPLAGANRVNTEAFF	TGTGCCAGCTCACCCCTCGCGGGGGCGAATAGGGTGAACACTGAAGCTTTCTTT
NA	TRBV7-2	NA	TRBJ1-2	CASREGRGSYGYTF	TGTGCCAGCAGGGAAGGGAGGGGATCCTATGGCTACACCTTC
NA	TRBV6-2/TRBV6-3	NA	TRBJ1-5	CASSSTGSYQPQHF	TGTGCCAGCAGCTCGACAGGTTCATACCAGCCCCAGCATTTT
TRBD1	TRBV4-1	few	TRBJ2-5	CASSRFRGQGETQYF	TGCGCCAGCAGCCGATTTAGGGGGCAGGGAGAGACCCAGTACTTC
NA	TRBV6-5	few	TRBJ2-7	CASSYSYRGGTYEQYF	TGTGCCAGCAGTTACTCCTACAGGGGGGGAACCTACGAGCAGTACTTC
NA	TRBV7-2	few	TRBJ2-3	CASSRSYLSTDTQYF	TGTGCCAGCAGCCGAAGTTACTTAAGCACAGATACGCAGTATTTT
TRBD2	TRBV5-4	few	TRBJ2-1	CASSYASGGADEQFF	TGTGCCAGCAGCTACGCTAGCGGGGGGGCGGATGAGCAGTTCTTC
NA	TRBV27	many	TRBJ1-4	CASSPLGSNEKLFF	TGTGCCAGCAGTCCCCTGGGCTCTAATGAAAAACTGTTTTTT
NA	TRBV4-3	NA	TRBJ1-2	CASSQDWGISYGYTF	TGCGCCAGCAGCCAAGATTGGGGGATTTCGTATGGCTACACCTTC
TRBD1	TRBV4-1	NA	TRBJ2-1	CASSHLQGPPLNEQFF	TGCGCCAGCAGCCATTTACAGGGGCCCCCTTTGAATGAGCAGTTCTTC
TRBD2	TRBV28	many	TRBJ2-2	CASSLCRRGSCTGELFF	TGTGCCAGCAGTTTATGCAGGCGGGGGAGCTGCACCGGGGAGCTGTTTTTT
TRBD1	TRBV27	NA	TRBJ1-1	CASSPLGQANTEAFF	TGTGCCAGCAGCCCCTTGGGACAGGCGAACACTGAAGCTTTCTTT
TRBD2	TRBV5-1	many	TRBJ2-5	CASSFGSGGAETQYF	TGCGCCAGCAGCTTCGGTAGCGGGGGGGCCGAGACCCAGTACTTC
NA	TRBV5-1	NA	TRBJ2-5	CASSYRDRSQETQYF	TGCGCCAGCAGCTACCGGGACCGAAGCCAAGAGACCCAGTACTTC
NA	TRBV24-1	NA	TRBJ1-5	CAPSETPLNQPQHF	TGTGCCCCATCAGAGACCCCTCTGAATCAGCCCCAGCATTTT
NA	TRBV24-1	few	TRBJ2-3	CATSDPGGPTDTQYF	TGTGCCACATCGGACCCCGGGGGCCCCACAGATACGCAGTATTTT
NA	TRBV7-9	NA	TRBJ1-1	CASSQVVGLGTEAFF	TGTGCCAGCAGCCAAGTGGTGGGGCTAGGGACTGAAGCTTTCTTT
TRBD1	TRBV29-1	few	TRBJ2-3	CSVGAPGQGYADTQYF	TGCAGCGTTGGAGCTCCGGGACAGGGGTACGCAGATACGCAGTATTTT
NA	TRBV6-5	many	TRBJ1-6	CASSPWGGSYNSPLHF	TGTGCCAGCAGCCCATGGGGGGGCTCCTATAATTCACCCCTCCACTTT
NA	TRBV12-3/TRBV12-4	NA	TRBJ1-2	CASSYAGARTF	TGTGCCAGCAGTTACGCAGGGGCGCGGACCTTC